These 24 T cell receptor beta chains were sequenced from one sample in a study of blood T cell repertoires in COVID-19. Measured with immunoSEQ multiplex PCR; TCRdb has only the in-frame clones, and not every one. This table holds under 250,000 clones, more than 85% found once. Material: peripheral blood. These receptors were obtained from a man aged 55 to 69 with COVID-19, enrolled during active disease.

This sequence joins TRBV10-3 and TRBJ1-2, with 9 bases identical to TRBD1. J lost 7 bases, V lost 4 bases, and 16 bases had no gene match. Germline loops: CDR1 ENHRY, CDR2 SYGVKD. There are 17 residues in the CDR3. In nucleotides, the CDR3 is TGTGCCATCAGTGGGAAGGTTTCGGGACAGGGTAACGCTGGCTACACCTTC. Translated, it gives CAISGKVSGQGNAGYTF.

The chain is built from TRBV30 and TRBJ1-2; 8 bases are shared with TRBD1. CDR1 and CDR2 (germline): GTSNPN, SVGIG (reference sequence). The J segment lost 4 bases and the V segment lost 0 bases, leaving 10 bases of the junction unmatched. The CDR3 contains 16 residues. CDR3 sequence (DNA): TGTGCCTGGAGTGTAGTCCCAGGGGGCATTGGCTATGGCTACACCTTC. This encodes CAWSVVPGGIGYGYTF. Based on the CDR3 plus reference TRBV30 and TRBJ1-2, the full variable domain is SQTIHQWPATLVQPVGSPLSLECTVEGTSNPNLYWYRQAAGRGLQLLFYSVGIGQISSEVPQNLSASRPQDRQFILSSKKLLLSDSGFYLCAWSVVPGGIGYGYTFGSGTRLTVV.

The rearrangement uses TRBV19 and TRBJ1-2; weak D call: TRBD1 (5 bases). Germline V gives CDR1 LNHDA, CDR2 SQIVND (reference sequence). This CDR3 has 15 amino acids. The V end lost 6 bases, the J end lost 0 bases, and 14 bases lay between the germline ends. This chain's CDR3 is CASSTDGGSNYGYTF. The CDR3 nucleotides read TGTGCCAGTAGCACGGACGGGGGGTCTAACTATGGCTACACCTTC. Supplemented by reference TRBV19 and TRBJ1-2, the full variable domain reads DGGITQSPKYLFRKEGQNVTLSCEQNLNHDAMYWYRQDPGQGLRLIYYSQIVNDFQKGDIAEGYSVSREKKESFPLTVTSAQKNPTAFYLCASSTDGGSNYGYTFGSGTRLTVV.

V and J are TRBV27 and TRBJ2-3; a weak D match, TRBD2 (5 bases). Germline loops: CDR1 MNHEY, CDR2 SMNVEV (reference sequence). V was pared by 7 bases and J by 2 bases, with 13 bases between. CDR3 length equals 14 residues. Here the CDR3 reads CASTRYRDTDTQYF. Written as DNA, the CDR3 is TGTGCCAGCACCCGATACCGGGACACAGATACGCAGTATTTT.

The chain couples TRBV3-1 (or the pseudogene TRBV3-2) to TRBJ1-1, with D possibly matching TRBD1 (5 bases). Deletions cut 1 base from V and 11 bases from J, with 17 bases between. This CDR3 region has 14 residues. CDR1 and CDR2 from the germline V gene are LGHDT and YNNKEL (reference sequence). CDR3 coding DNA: TGTGCCAGCAGCCAAGTTCAGGGTGGGGCTTTTGCTTTCTTT. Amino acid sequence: CASSQVQGGAFAFF.

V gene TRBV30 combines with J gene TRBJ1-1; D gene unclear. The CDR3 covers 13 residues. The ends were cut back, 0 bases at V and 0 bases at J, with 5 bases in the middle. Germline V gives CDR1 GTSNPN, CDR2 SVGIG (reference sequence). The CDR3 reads CAWSVTVNTEAFF. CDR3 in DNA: TGTGCCTGGAGTGTAACAGTGAACACTGAAGCTTTCTTT. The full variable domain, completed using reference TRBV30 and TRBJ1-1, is SQTIHQWPATLVQPVGSPLSLECTVEGTSNPNLYWYRQAAGRGLQLLFYSVGIGQISSEVPQNLSASRPQDRQFILSSKKLLLSDSGFYLCAWSVTVNTEAFFGQGTRLTVV.

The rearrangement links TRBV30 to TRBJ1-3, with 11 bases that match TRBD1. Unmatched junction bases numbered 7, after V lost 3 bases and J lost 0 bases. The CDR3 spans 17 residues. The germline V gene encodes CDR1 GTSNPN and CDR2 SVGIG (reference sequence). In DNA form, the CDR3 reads TGTGCCTGGAGAAAAGGACAGGGGGCGAGCTCTGGAAACACCATATATTTT. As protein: CAWRKGQGASSGNTIYF.

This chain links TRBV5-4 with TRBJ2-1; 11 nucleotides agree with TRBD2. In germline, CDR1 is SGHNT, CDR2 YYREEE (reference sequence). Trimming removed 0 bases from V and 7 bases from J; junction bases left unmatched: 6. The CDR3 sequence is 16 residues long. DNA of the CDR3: TGTGCCAGCAGCTTGGTGTTAGCGGGGGGGCGGAATGAGCAGTTCTTC. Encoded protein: CASSLVLAGGRNEQFF.

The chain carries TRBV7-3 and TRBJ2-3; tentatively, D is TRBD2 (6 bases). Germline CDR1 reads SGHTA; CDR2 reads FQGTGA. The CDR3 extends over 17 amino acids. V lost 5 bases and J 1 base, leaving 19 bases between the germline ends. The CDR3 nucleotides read TGTGCCAGCAGCGCCCGGGGCGGGGACCCGGGCACAGATACGCAGTATTTT. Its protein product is CASSARGGDPGTDTQYF.

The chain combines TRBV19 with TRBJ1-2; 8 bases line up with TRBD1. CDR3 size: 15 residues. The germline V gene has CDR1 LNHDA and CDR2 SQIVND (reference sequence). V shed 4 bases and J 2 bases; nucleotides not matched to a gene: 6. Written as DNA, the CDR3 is TGTGCCAGTAGTAAAAAGAGGACAGGGAACTATGGCTACACCTTC. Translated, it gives CASSKKRTGNYGYTF.

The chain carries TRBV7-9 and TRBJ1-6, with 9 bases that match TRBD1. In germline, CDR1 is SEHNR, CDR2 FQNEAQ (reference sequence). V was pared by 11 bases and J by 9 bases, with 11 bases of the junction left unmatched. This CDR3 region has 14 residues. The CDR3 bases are TGTGCCGGCTCCAAGGGGACAGGGTCTTCACCCCTCCACTTT. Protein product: CAGSKGTGSSPLHF.

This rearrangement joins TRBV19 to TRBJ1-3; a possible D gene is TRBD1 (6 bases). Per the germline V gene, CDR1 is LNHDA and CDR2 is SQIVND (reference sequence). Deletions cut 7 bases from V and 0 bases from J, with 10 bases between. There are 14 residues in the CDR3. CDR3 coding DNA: TGTGCCAGTATGGACAGTTACTCTGGAAACACCATATATTTT. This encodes CASMDSYSGNTIYF.

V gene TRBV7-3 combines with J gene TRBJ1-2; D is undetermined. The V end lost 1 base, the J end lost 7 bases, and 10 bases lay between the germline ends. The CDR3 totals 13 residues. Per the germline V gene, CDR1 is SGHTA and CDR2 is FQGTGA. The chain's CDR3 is CASSLRGRVGYTF. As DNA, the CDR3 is TGTGCCAGCAGCTTAAGAGGTCGTGTTGGCTACACCTTC. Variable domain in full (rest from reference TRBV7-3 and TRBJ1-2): GAGVSQTPSNKVTEKGKYVELRCDPISGHTALYWYRQSLGQGPEFLIYFQGTGAADDSGLPNDRFFAVRPEGSVSTLKIQRTERGDSAVYLCASSLRGRVGYTFGSGTRLTVV.

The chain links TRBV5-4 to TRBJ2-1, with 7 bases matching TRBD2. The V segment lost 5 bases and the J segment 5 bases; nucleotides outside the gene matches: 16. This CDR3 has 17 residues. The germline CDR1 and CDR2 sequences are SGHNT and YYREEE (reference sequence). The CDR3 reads CASRPGGLVGFDNEQFF. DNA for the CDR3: TGTGCCAGCAGGCCGGGGGGTCTCGTGGGCTTCGACAATGAGCAGTTCTTC.

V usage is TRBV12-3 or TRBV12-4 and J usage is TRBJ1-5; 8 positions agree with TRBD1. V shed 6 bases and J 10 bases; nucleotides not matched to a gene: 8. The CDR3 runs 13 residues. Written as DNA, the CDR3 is TGTGCCAGCAGCCGACAGGGGTCCGAACCCCAGCATTTT. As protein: CASSRQGSEPQHF.

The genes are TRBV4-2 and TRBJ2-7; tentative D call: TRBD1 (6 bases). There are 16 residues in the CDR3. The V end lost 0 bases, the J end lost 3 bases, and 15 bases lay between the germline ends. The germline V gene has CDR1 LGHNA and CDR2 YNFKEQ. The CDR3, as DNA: TGTGCCAGCAGCCAAGATAGTCGGACAGAAGACTACGAGCAGTACTTC. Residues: CASSQDSRTEDYEQYF.

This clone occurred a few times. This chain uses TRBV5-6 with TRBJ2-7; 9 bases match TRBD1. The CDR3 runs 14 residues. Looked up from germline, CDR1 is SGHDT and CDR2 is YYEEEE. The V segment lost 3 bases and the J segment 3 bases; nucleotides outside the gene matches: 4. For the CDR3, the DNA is TGTGCCAGCAGCTGGGGACAGGGTCGCTACGAGCAGTACTTC. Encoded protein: CASSWGQGRYEQYF.

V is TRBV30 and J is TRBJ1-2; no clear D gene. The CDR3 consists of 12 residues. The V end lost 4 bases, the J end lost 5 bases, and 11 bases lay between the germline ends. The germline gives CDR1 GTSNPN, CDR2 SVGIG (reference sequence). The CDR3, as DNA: TGTGCCTGGACCCCGTCCCGTTATGGCTACACCTTC. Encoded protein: CAWTPSRYGYTF.

CDR3 residues: CASSEASYNEQFF. The DNA of the CDR3 is TGTGCCAGCAGTGAGGCCTCCTACAATGAGCAGTTCTTC. The chain is built from TRBV25-1 and TRBJ2-1; D is uncertain. The CDR3 is 13 amino acids. Between the trimmed V and J ends, which lost 3 bases and 0 bases, there was a span of 3 bases. Germline V CDR1 and CDR2: MGHDK, SYGVNS.

The CDR3 sequence is CASSRLTGVASYNEQFF. The DNA of the CDR3 is TGTGCCAGCAGTCGACTAACAGGGGTTGCCTCCTACAATGAGCAGTTCTTC. The chain is built from TRBV27 and TRBJ2-1, with 7 bases fitting TRBD1. Looked up from germline, CDR1 is MNHEY and CDR2 is SMNVEV (reference sequence). CDR3 size: 17 residues. V was pared by 5 bases and J by 0 bases, with 10 bases of the junction left unmatched.

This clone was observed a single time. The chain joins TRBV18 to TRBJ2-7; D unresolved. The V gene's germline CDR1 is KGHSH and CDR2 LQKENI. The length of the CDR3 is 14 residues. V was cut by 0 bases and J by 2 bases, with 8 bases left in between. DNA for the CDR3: TGTGCCAGCTCACCACCGGTGAGCCCCTACGAGCAGTACTTC. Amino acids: CASSPPVSPYEQYF.

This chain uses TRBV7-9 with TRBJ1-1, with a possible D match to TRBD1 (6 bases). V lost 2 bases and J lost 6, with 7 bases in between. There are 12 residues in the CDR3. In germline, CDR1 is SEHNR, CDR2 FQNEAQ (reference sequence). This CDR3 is CASSLSGAEAFF. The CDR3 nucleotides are TGTGCCAGCAGCTTATCAGGGGCTGAAGCTTTCTTT.

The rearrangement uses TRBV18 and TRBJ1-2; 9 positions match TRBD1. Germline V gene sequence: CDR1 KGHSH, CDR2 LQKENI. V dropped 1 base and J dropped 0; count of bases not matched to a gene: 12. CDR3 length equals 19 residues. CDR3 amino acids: CASSPQPVGGTGTNYGYTF. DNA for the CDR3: TGTGCCAGCTCACCACAGCCGGTCGGAGGGACAGGGACTAACTATGGCTACACCTTC. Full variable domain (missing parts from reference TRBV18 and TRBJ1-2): NAGVMQNPRHLVRRRGQEARLRCSPMKGHSHVYWYRQLPEEGLKFMVYLQKENIIDESGMPKERFSAEFPKEGPSILRIQQVVRGDSAAYFCASSPQPVGGTGTNYGYTFGSGTRLTVV.

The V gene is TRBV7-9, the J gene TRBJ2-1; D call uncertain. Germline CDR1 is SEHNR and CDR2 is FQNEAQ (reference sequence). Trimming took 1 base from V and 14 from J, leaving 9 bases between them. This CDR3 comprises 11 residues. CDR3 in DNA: TGTGCCAGCAGCTTAGTTGCATCAGAGTTCTTC. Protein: CASSLVASEFF.